This record looks at one T cell receptor (beta chain) sequence and its context. The specificity of this receptor is unknown. No base quality values were provided; no much bigger clone lies one nucleotide off. Sequencer: Illumina NovaSeq 6000. Using 5'RACE with constant-segment primers, TCRalpha and TCRbeta cDNA libraries were constructed, with sample barcodes and unique molecular identifiers added in the process. Trizol reagent was used to extract RNA from every sample. Library amplification was performed in two PCR steps, and a second sample barcode and Illumina TruSeq adapters were introduced in the second step. Libraries were sequenced on an Illumina NovaSeq with 2 x 150 bp paired-end reads. Per the authors' processing: With migec v1.2.7, reads were demultiplexed and then collapsed into UMI-guided consensus sequences. Using mixcr v2.1.11, the UMI consensuses were aligned to TRA and TRB V and J templates and assembled into clonotypes. Clonotypes were classified as expanded or contracted when called significant by both edgeR and NoisET, with noise models trained on biological replicates. For edgeR calls, the cutoffs were a false discovery rate-adjusted p below 0.01 and a log2 fold-change threshold of 1. As an exploratory analysis of dynamics, max-normalized trajectories of the 1000 most abundant clonotypes were examined by PCA with hierarchical clustering. The CD4 or CD8 phenotype of responding clones was assigned using the separately sequenced CD4+ and CD8+ repertoires. TCRdb's own reprocessing of the public reads used fastp at Q25 and MiXCR and kept productive beta chains. Rows are unified per CDR3 protein, each entry keeping the most common DNA and genes. Clone size and V and J calls follow TCRdb, not the original study. The sample records about 240,000 distinct CDR3 sequences, roughly 9.4% of which are singletons. The ten top clones hold 20% to 25% of the sample.

Trimming costs V 6 bases and J 0 bases, and their ends lie 14 bases apart. From the cysteine through the phenylalanine, the CDR3 covers 16 amino acids. Only the CDR3 region is kept as DNA, spanning 48 bases read in frame from base 1. The germline V gene (reference sequence) sets CDR1 to LGHDT and CDR2 to YNNKEL. The data stem from a study of T-cell memory formation after mild COVID-19 listed by TCRdb under 2021. Concerning the study at large: Most TCR sequence clusters were specific to one of the two donors. In two donors, T-cell clones that expanded and contracted after mild COVID-19 were tracked by sequencing TCRalpha and TCRbeta repertoires over time. The cohort was made up of two young adult volunteers, one female and one male, who were previously healthy. Overall results and qualifications from the work: SARS-CoV-2 specificity of the second-wave clones peaking on day 37 was not confirmed. Contracting CD4+ clones were located mainly in the CM and EM memory subsets, whereas CD8+ clones were found to be enriched in EMRA. Clones contracting from day 15 to 85 had balanced CD4/CD8 phenotypes, while a second wave expanding from day 15 to 37 was biased towards CD4+. The detection of some responding clones in pre-infection memory suggests that pre-existing cross-reactive memory T cells joined the SARS-CoV-2 response. Only two mild cases were covered in the study, and larger cohorts including severe cases with pre-infection samples were considered necessary.

Ficoll-Paque density gradient centrifugation was used to isolate PBMCs. The sequencing sample was made of PBMCs or a T cell subset sorted from them (not recorded which). The rearranged segments are TRBV3-1 and TRBJ2-2; the D region possibly corresponds to TRBD1 (5 bases align). The sequence derives from a young man who had mild COVID-19 (a few samples of this study predate the infection). The sample titles of this study are shuffled in the database, so cell type and time point are left out; the donor was told from shared clones. CDR3 protein: CASSPGQPSNTGELFF. The DNA sequence reads TGTGCCAGCAGTCCAGGGCAGCCATCGAACACCGGGGAGCTGTTTTTT.